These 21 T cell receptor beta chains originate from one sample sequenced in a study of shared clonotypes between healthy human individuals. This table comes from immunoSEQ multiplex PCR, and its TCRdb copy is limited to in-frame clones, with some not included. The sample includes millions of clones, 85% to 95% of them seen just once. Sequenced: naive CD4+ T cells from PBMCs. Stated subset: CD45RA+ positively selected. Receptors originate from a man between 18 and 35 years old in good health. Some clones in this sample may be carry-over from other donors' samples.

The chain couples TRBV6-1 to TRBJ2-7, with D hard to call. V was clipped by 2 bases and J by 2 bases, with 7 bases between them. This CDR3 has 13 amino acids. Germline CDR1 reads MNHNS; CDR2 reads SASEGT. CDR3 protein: CASSEIVTYEQYF. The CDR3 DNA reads TGTGCCAGCAGTGAAATCGTTACCTACGAGCAGTACTTC.

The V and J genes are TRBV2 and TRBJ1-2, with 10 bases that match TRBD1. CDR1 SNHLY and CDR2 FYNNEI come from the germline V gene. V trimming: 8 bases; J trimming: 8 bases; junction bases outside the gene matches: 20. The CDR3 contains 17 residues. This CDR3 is CASGAFSLGTGVGGYTF. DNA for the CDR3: TGTGCCAGCGGGGCGTTTTCTCTCGGGACAGGGGTTGGAGGCTACACCTTC.

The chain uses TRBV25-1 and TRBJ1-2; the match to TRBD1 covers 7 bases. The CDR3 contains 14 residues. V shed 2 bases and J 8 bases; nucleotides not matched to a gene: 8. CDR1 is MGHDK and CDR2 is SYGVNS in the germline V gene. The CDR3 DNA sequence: TGTGCCAGCAGTGAAGACAGGGTAGGTGACGGCTACACCTTC. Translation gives CASSEDRVGDGYTF.

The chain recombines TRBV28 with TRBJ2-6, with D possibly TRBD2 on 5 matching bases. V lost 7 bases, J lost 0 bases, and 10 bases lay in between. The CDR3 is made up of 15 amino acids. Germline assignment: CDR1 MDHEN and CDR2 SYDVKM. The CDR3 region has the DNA TGTGCCAGCACCAGAGGGAGCTCTGGGGCCAACGTCCTGACTTTC. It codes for CASTRGSSGANVLTF.

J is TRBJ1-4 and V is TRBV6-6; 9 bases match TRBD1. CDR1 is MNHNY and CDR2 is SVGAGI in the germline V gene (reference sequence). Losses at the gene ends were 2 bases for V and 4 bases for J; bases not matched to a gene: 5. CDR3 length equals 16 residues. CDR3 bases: TGTGCCAGCAGTTACACCGGGACAGGGATTAATGAAAAACTGTTTTTT. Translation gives CASSYTGTGINEKLFF.

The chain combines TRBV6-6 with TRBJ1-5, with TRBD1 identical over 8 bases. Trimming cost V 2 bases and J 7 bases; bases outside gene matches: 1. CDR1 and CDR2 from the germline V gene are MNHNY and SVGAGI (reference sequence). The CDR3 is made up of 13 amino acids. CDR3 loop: CASSYRDRQPQHF. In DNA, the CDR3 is TGTGCCAGCAGTTACCGGGACAGGCAGCCCCAGCATTTT.

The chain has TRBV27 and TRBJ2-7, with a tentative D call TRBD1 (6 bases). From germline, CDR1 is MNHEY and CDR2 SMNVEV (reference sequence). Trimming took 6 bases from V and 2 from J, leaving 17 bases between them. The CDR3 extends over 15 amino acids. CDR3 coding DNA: TGTGCCAGCAGGTCAACAGGGACATTGGCCTACGAGCAGTACTTC. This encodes CASRSTGTLAYEQYF.

CDR3 DNA: TGCAGCGTCGCCCGGACTAGCGGGGAGATACATGAGCAGTTCTTC. Translating gives CSVARTSGEIHEQFF. The rearrangement links TRBV29-1 to TRBJ2-1; 12 bases align to TRBD2. V was clipped by 6 bases and J by 8 bases; unmatched bases: 11. Looked up from germline, CDR1 is SQVTM and CDR2 is ANQGSEA. The CDR3 consists of 15 residues.

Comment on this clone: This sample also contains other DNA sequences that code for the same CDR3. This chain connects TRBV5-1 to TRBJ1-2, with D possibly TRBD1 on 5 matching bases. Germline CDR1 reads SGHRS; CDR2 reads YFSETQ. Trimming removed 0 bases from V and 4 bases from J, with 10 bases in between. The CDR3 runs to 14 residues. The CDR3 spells CASSLATGPYGYTF. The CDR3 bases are TGCGCCAGCAGCTTGGCTACAGGCCCCTATGGCTACACCTTC.

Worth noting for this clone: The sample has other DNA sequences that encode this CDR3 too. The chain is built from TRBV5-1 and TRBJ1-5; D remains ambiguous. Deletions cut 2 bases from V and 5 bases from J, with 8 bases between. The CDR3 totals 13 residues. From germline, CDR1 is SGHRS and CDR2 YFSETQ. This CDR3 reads CASSLGSDQPQHF. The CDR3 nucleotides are TGCGCCAGCAGCTTAGGATCCGATCAGCCCCAGCATTTT.

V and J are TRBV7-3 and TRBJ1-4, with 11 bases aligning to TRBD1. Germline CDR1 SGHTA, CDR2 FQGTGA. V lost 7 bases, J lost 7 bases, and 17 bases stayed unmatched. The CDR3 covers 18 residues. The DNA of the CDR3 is TGTGCCAGCACCCTAACCCCGGGACAGGGGGACCTTAGTGAAAAACTGTTTTTT. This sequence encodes CASTLTPGQGDLSEKLFF. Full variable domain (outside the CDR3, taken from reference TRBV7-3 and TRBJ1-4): GAGVSQTPSNKVTEKGKYVELRCDPISGHTALYWYRQSLGQGPEFLIYFQGTGAADDSGLPNDRFFAVRPEGSVSTLKIQRTERGDSAVYLCASTLTPGQGDLSEKLFFGSGTQLSVL.

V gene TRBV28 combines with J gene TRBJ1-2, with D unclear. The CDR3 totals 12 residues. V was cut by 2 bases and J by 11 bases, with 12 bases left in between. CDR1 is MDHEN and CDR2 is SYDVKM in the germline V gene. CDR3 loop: CASSLGPVEYTF. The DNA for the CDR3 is TGTGCCAGCAGTTTAGGTCCAGTCGAGTACACCTTC.

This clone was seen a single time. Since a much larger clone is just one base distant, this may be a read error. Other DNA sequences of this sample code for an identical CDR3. DNA of the CDR3: TGCGCCAGCAGCTTGGCTGATACGCAGTATTTT. It yields the protein CASSLADTQYF. This chain uses TRBV5-1 with TRBJ2-3; D gene ambiguous. The germline V and J ends were trimmed by 0 bases and 6 bases, with 2 bases remaining between them. Germline values: CDR1 SGHRS, CDR2 YFSETQ. This CDR3 is built from 11 residues.

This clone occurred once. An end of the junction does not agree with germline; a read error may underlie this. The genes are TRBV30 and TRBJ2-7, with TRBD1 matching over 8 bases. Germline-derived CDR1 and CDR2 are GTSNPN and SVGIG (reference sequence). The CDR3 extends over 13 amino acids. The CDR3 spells CAWSVTLGTGLGF. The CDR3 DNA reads TGTGCCTGGAGTGTAACTCTTGGGACAGGCCTCGGCTTC.

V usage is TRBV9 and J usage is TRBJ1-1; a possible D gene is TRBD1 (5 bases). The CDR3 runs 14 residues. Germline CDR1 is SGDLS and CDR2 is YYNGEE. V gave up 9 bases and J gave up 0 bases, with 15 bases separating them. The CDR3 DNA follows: TGTGCCAAAGCGGGGGGACCTATGAACACTGAAGCTTTCTTT. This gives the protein CAKAGGPMNTEAFF.

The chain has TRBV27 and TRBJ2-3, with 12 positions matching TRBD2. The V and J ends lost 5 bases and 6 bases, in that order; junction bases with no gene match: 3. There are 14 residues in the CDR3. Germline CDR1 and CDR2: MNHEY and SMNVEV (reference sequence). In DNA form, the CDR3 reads TGTGCCAGCAGTCCCCTAGCGGGAGGGGATACGCAGTATTTT. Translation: CASSPLAGGDTQYF.

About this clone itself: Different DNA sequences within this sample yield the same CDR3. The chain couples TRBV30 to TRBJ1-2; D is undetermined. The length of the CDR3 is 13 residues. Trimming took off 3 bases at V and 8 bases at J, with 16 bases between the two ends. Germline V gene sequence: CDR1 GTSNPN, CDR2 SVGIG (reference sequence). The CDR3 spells CAWSPTGLEGYTF. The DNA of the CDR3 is TGTGCCTGGAGCCCGACGGGGTTAGAAGGCTACACCTTC.

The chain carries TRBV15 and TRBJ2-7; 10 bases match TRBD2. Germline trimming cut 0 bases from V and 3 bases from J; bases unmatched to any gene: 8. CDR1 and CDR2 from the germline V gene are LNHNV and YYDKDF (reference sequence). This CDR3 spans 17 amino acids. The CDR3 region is CATSRDTRLAGFYEQYF. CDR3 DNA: TGTGCCACCAGCAGAGATACGAGACTAGCGGGTTTCTACGAGCAGTACTTC.

In nucleotides, the CDR3 is TGTGCCAGCAGTTTAGGACAGGGACGACATGAACTGTTTTTT. Translated: CASSLGQGRHELFF. The chain recombines TRBV28 with TRBJ1-4; TRBD1 agrees at 8 bases. Looked up from germline, CDR1 is MDHEN and CDR2 is SYDVKM. This CDR3 contains 14 residues. The V gene end was trimmed by 2 bases and the J gene end by 12 bases; junction bases not matched to a gene: 8.

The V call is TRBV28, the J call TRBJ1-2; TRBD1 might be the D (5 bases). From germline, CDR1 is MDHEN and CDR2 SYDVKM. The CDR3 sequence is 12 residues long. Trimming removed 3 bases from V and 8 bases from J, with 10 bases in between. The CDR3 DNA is TGTGCCAGCAGTTTCGCCAGGGAGGGCTACACCTTC. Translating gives CASSFAREGYTF.

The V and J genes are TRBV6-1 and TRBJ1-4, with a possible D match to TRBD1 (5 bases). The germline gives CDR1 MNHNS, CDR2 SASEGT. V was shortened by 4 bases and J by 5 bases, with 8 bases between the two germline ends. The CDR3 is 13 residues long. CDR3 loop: CASSGQWNEKLFF. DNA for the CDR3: TGTGCCAGCAGTGGACAGTGGAATGAAAAACTGTTTTTT.